This is a list of T cell receptor beta chains from one sample in a study of spatial heterogeneity in lung cancer. TCRdb reprocessed the 5' RACE reads via MiXCR and lists one record per CDR3 protein. The repertoire includes 40,000 to 45,000 distinct CDR3 sequences, around 6.5% of them detected once, and 40% to 45% sits in the top ten. Source: PBMCs, taken at surgery. The receptors were sampled from a female donor with early-stage non-small cell lung cancer. CDR3s include the opening cysteine and the closing phenylalanine or tryptophan. The D gene is left open where the match is weak. The size of a clone is reported for some rows only, either as once, few or many, or as a class for expanded clones.

few TRBJ2-1 NA 13 TRBV5-1 CASSLEHYNEQFF TGCGCCAGCAGCTTGGAACATTACAATGAGCAGTTCTTC
NA TRBJ2-5 NA 11 TRBV19 CASSLWETQYF TGTGCCAGTAGCCTTTGGGAGACCCAGTACTTC
NA TRBJ2-3 NA 11 TRBV7-2 CASSLLAVQYF TGTGCCAGCAGCTTGCTCGCAGTGCAGTATTTT
NA TRBJ1-1 NA 15 TRBV7-9 CASSPQGLRGTEAFF TGTGCCAGCAGCCCCCAGGGGTTACGGGGCACTGAAGCTTTCTTT
many TRBJ2-7 NA 17 TRBV7-9 CASSHPRSEGAPYEQYF TGTGCCAGCAGCCATCCTAGGAGCGAGGGAGCTCCCTACGAGCAGTACTTC
many TRBJ2-3 TRBD2 14 TRBV2 CASSPGGFTDTQYF TGTGCCAGCAGTCCGGGGGGGTTCACAGATACGCAGTATTTT
many TRBJ2-5 TRBD1 14 TRBV5-1 CASSSGQGRETQYF TGCGCCAGCAGCTCCGGACAGGGTAGAGAGACCCAGTACTTC
few TRBJ1-5 NA 14 TRBV5-1 CASSLSGEQQPQHF TGCGCCAGCAGCTTGTCCGGGGAACAGCAGCCCCAGCATTTT
many TRBJ1-2 TRBD1 13 TRBV9 CASSEQGVYGYTF TGTGCCAGCAGCGAACAGGGGGTCTATGGCTACACCTTC
many TRBJ2-2 NA 12 TRBV7-2 CASSPRAGELFF TGTGCCAGCAGCCCGCGCGCCGGGGAGCTGTTTTTT
many TRBJ2-3 NA 14 TRBV12-3/TRBV12-4 CASSLDGITDTQYF TGTGCCAGCAGTTTGGACGGCATCACAGATACGCAGTATTTT
NA TRBJ2-5 TRBD2 14 TRBV12-5 CASALSGGAETQYF TGTGCTAGTGCCCTTAGCGGGGGTGCAGAGACCCAGTACTTC
few TRBJ2-2 NA 12 TRBV10-1 CASSRVAGELFF TGCGCCAGCAGTAGAGTCGCCGGGGAGCTGTTTTTT
many TRBJ2-3 TRBD2 18 TRBV10-3 CAISWTSGDQGGTDTQYF TGTGCCATCAGTTGGACTAGCGGGGATCAGGGGGGCACAGATACGCAGTATTTT
many TRBJ1-1 NA 15 TRBV6-1 CASRRNQGGITEAFF TGTGCCAGCAGGAGGAATCAGGGAGGAATCACTGAAGCTTTCTTT
many TRBJ2-7 NA 14 TRBV5-6 CASSGQPSSYEQYF TGTGCCAGCAGCGGACAGCCGAGCTCCTACGAGCAGTACTTC
many TRBJ2-2 TRBD1 18 TRBV10-3 CAISESLRDSLGTGELFF TGTGCCATCAGTGAGTCTCTCCGGGACAGCTTGGGCACCGGGGAGCTGTTTTTT
many TRBJ1-6 TRBD1 13 TRBV23-1 CASSRTGEGPLHF TGCGCCAGCAGTCGAACAGGGGAGGGACCCCTCCACTTT
few TRBJ2-1 TRBD2 19 TRBV6-6 CASSSVPGLAGYPYNEQFF TGTGCCAGCAGTAGCGTCCCGGGACTAGCGGGGTACCCCTACAATGAGCAGTTCTTC
few TRBJ1-2 TRBD1 16 TRBV7-9 CASSRRTGGAIDGYTF TGTGCCAGCAGCCGCCGGACAGGGGGCGCGATAGATGGCTACACCTTC
NA TRBJ2-3 NA 16 TRBV4-1 CASSQRGKPSTDTQYF TGCGCCAGCAGCCAAAGGGGGAAGCCTAGCACAGATACGCAGTATTTT
many TRBJ1-1 NA 12 TRBV5-1 CASGPGGSEAFF TGCGCCAGCGGGCCCGGGGGGAGTGAAGCTTTCTTT
many TRBJ2-6 NA 15 TRBV5-4 CASSSPLSGANVLTF TGTGCCAGCAGCTCCCCCCTCTCTGGGGCCAACGTCCTGACTTTC
NA TRBJ2-3 TRBD2 17 TRBV7-6 CASSLDSSGGPMDTQYF TGTGCCAGCAGCTTAGATTCTAGCGGGGGGCCAATGGATACGCAGTATTTT
NA TRBJ2-4 NA 17 TRBV6-2/TRBV6-3 CASSYKVVSGAKNIQYF TGTGCCAGCAGTTACAAAGTCGTTTCGGGAGCCAAAAACATTCAGTACTTC
many TRBJ2-2 TRBD2 13 TRBV20-1 CSALTGGTGELFF TGCAGTGCCCTGACGGGAGGCACCGGGGAGCTGTTTTTT
NA TRBJ2-7 NA 14 TRBV3-1 CASSFFSYSYEQYF TGTGCCAGCAGCTTTTTCAGTTACTCCTACGAGCAGTACTTC
few TRBJ2-6 NA 16 TRBV12-3/TRBV12-4 CASSLRSISGANVLTF TGTGCCAGCAGTTTAAGAAGCATCTCTGGGGCCAACGTCCTGACTTTC
NA TRBJ1-3 NA 15 TRBV18 CASSPFQGSGNTIYF TGTGCCAGCTCTCCCTTCCAGGGGTCTGGAAACACCATATATTTT
many TRBJ1-1 TRBD1 15 TRBV7-7 CASSSWTGDNTEAFF TGTGCCAGCAGCTCCTGGACAGGGGATAACACTGAAGCTTTCTTT
many TRBJ1-2 NA 13 TRBV5-1 CASSFTVDYGYTF TGCGCCAGCAGCTTTACCGTCGACTATGGCTACACCTTC
many TRBJ2-2 NA 16 TRBV5-1 CASSLQGPGYTGELFF TGCGCCAGCAGCCTACAGGGACCAGGTTACACCGGGGAGCTGTTTTTT
few TRBJ2-1 TRBD2 20 TRBV3-1 CASSHPSPAGGPRSYNEQFF TGTGCCAGCAGCCACCCATCGCCAGCGGGGGGGCCTAGGTCCTACAATGAGCAGTTCTTC
NA TRBJ2-7 NA 12 TRBV3-1 CASSHLNGEQYF TGTGCCAGCAGCCATTTAAACGGGGAGCAGTACTTC
many TRBJ2-7 TRBD2 14 TRBV27 CASMNLAGVNEQYF TGTGCCAGCATGAACCTAGCGGGGGTCAACGAGCAGTACTTC
many TRBJ2-3 TRBD2 14 TRBV4-2 CASSSGETTDTQYF TGTGCCAGCAGTAGCGGGGAGACCACAGATACGCAGTATTTT
many TRBJ2-6 NA 17 TRBV10-1 CASSRSGFGSGANVLTF TGCGCCAGCAGTCGTTCAGGGTTCGGCTCTGGGGCCAACGTCCTGACTTTC
many TRBJ1-4 TRBD1 17 TRBV4-1 CASSQRTGGTANEKLFF TGCGCCAGCAGCCAGAGGACAGGGGGCACGGCTAATGAAAAACTGTTTTTT
NA TRBJ2-3 TRBD1 13 TRBV3-1 CASGQGEADTQYF TGTGCCAGCGGACAGGGGGAAGCGGATACGCAGTATTTT
few TRBJ2-2 NA 16 TRBV7-2 CASSSSTGVDTGELFF TGTGCCAGCAGCTCTTCGACAGGAGTCGACACCGGGGAGCTGTTTTTT
NA TRBJ2-3 TRBD2 15 TRBV20-1 CSARRTSGRTDTQYF TGCAGTGCTAGGAGGACTAGCGGGCGCACAGATACGCAGTATTTT
few TRBJ1-2 TRBD1 15 TRBV6-6 CASSLRENRGAGYTF TGTGCCAGCAGCCTCCGAGAAAACAGGGGCGCTGGCTACACCTTC
many TRBJ1-2 TRBD1 15 TRBV12-3/TRBV12-4 CASRSTGGADYGYTF TGTGCCAGCAGATCGACAGGGGGCGCTGACTATGGCTACACCTTC
many TRBJ1-6 NA 14 TRBV27 CASSLAGSNGPLHF TGTGCCAGCAGTCTGGCAGGGTCGAATGGACCCCTCCACTTT
few TRBJ2-1 TRBD2 15 TRBV5-1 CASSPSGGSYNEQFF TGCGCCAGCAGCCCGTCGGGGGGCTCCTACAATGAGCAGTTCTTC
NA TRBJ1-1 TRBD1 12 TRBV6-5 CASSYQGVAEAF TGTGCCAGCAGTTACCAGGGGGTTGCTGAAGCTTTT
many TRBJ2-3 NA 12 TRBV7-2 CASSLAADTQYF TGTGCCAGCAGCTTAGCTGCAGATACGCAGTATTTT
many TRBJ1-1 NA 14 TRBV4-1 CASGNRLTNTEAFF TGCGCCAGCGGGAACAGGCTTACGAACACTGAAGCTTTCTTT
many TRBJ2-6 NA 13 TRBV18 CASSLTGANVLTF TGTGCCAGCTCACTCACTGGGGCCAACGTCCTGACTTTC
few TRBJ2-1 TRBD1 15 TRBV3-1 CATARATGTYNEQFF TGTGCCACCGCGAGAGCGACAGGGACCTACAATGAGCAGTTCTTC
many TRBJ2-2 NA 14 TRBV3-1 CASSRTGTTGELFF TGTGCCAGCAGTCGTACAGGGACCACCGGGGAGCTGTTTTTT
many TRBJ1-2 TRBD1 13 TRBV29-1 CSTRTGGERGYTF TGCAGCACCCGGACAGGGGGAGAAAGGGGCTACACCTTC
NA TRBJ2-1 TRBD2 16 TRBV4-1 CASSHPAAGVYNEQFF TGCGCCAGCAGCCATCCGGCAGCGGGGGTTTACAATGAGCAGTTCTTC
many TRBJ1-1 NA 11 TRBV29-1 CTAGLNTEAFF TGCACCGCAGGATTGAACACTGAAGCTTTCTTT
many TRBJ2-3 TRBD2 16 TRBV20-1 CSVWLAGAEFTDTQYF TGCAGTGTTTGGCTAGCGGGGGCGGAATTCACAGATACGCAGTATTTT
many TRBJ2-1 TRBD1 13 TRBV29-1 CSIRDRGYNEQFF TGCAGTATCCGGGACAGGGGTTACAATGAGCAGTTCTTC
many TRBJ2-7 NA 14 TRBV3-1 CASSHSTEVAEQYF TGTGCCAGCAGCCATTCGACAGAGGTCGCGGAGCAGTACTTC
many TRBJ1-5 NA 14 TRBV30 CAWSRMAGGQPQHF TGTGCCTGGAGTAGGATGGCGGGCGGTCAGCCCCAGCATTTT